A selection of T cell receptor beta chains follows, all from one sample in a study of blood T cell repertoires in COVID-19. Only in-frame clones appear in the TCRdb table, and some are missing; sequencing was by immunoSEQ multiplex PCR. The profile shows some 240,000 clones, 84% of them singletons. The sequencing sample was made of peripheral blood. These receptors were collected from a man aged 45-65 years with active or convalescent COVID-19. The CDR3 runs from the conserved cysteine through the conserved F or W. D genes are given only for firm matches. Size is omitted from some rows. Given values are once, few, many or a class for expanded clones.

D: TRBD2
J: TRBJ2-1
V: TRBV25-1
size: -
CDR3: CASSEASGRHYNEQFF
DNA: TGTGCCAGCAGTGAGGCTAGCGGGAGGCACTACAATGAGCAGTTCTTC

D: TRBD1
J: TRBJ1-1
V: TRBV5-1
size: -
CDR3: CASSLVSGAGGIRDTEAFF
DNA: TGCGCCAGCAGCTTGGTGTCGGGCGCAGGGGGCATAAGGGACACTGAAGCTTTCTTT

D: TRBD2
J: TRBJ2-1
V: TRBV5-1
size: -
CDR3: CASKGGLGYNEQFF
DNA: TGCGCCAGCAAGGGGGGACTAGGATACAATGAGCAGTTCTTC

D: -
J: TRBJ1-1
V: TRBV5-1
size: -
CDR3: CASSLDLTGPRTEAFF
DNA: TGCGCCAGCAGCCTCGACCTGACAGGTCCCCGCACTGAAGCTTTCTTT

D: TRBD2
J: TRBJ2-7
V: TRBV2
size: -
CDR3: CASSRHHGGYEQYF
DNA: TGTGCCAGCAGTCGACACCACGGGGGGTACGAGCAGTACTTC

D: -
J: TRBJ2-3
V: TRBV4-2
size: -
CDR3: CASSQVPGEIDTQYF
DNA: TGTGCCAGCAGCCAAGTCCCAGGGGAGATAGATACGCAGTATTTT

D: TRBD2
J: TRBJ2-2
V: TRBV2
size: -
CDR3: CASSSLARLTGELFF
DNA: TGTGCCAGCAGTTCACTAGCGAGACTCACCGGGGAGCTGTTTTTT

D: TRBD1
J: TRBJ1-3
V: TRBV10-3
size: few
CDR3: CAISGQGENTIYF
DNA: TGTGCCATCAGCGGACAGGGTGAAAACACCATATATTTT

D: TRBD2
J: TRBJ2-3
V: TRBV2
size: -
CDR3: CASSEAELAGAHSTDTQYF
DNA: TGTGCCAGCAGTGAAGCGGAGCTAGCGGGAGCCCACAGCACAGATACGCAGTATTTT

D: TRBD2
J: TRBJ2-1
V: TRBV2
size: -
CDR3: CASSEARLAGGVNEQFF
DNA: TGTGCCAGCAGTGAAGCTAGGCTAGCGGGAGGGGTTAATGAGCAGTTCTTC

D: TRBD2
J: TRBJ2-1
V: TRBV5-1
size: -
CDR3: CASSLSGLAGNEQFF
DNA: TGCGCCAGCAGCTTGTCAGGACTAGCGGGGAATGAGCAGTTCTTC

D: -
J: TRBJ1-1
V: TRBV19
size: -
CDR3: CASSPGLVVTEAFF
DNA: TGTGCCAGTAGTCCCGGTCTTGTTGTGACTGAAGCTTTCTTT

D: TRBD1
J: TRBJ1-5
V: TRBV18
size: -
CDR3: CASSPGQDQPQHF
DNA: TGTGCCAGCTCACCGGGACAGGATCAGCCCCAGCATTTT

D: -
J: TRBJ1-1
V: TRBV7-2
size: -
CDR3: CASSSRTVNTEAFF
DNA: TGTGCCAGCAGCTCCAGGACTGTGAACACTGAAGCTTTCTTT

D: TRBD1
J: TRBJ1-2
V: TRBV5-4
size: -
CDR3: CASSTGGYDYGYTF
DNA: TGTGCCAGCAGCACAGGGGGATACGACTATGGCTACACCTTC

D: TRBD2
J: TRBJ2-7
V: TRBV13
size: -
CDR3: CASSLTSGRKGANSYEQYF
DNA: TGTGCCAGCAGCTTGACTAGCGGGAGGAAAGGGGCTAATTCCTACGAGCAGTACTTC

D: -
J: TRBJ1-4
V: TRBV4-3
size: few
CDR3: CASSQVAGLSREKLFF
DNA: TGCGCCAGCAGCCAAGTGGCGGGACTGAGCCGGGAAAAACTGTTTTTT

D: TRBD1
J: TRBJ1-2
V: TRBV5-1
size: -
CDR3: CASGTGELYGYTF
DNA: TGCGCCAGCGGGACAGGGGAGTTGTATGGCTACACCTTC

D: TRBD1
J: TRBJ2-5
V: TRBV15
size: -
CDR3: CATSRGPGSGDSIQETQYF
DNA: TGTGCCACCAGCAGAGGGCCTGGGTCTGGGGACAGTATACAAGAGACCCAGTACTTC

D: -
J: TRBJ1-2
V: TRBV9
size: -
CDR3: CASSVDSREDGYTF
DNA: TGTGCCAGCAGCGTAGACAGCAGGGAAGATGGCTACACCTTC

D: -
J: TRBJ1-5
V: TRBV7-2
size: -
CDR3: CASSLGGDQPQHF
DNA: TGTGCCAGCAGCTTAGGCGGTGATCAGCCCCAGCATTTT

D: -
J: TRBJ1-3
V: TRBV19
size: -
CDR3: CASSMRDFSGNTIYF
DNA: TGTGCCAGTAGTATGAGGGACTTCTCTGGAAACACCATATATTTT